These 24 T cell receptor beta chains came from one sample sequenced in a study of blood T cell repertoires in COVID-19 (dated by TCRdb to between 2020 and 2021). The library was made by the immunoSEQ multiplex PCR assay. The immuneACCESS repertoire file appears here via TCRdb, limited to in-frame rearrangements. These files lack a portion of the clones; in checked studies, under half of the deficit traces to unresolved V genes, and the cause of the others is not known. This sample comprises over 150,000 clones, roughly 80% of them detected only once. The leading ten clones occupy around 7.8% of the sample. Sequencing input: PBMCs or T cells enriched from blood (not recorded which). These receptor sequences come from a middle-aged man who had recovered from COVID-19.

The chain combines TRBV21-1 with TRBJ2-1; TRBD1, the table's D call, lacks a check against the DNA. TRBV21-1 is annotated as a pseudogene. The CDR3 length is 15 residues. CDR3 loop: CASARRDRGRDEQFF. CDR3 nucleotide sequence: TGTGCCAGTGCACGTAGGGACAGGGGGCGAGATGAGCAGTTCTTC.

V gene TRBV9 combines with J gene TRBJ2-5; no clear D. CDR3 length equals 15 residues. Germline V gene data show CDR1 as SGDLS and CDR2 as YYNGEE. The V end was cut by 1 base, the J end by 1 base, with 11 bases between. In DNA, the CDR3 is TGTGCCAGCAGCGTAAGACCACTATCCCAAGAGACCCAGTACTTC. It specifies CASSVRPLSQETQYF.

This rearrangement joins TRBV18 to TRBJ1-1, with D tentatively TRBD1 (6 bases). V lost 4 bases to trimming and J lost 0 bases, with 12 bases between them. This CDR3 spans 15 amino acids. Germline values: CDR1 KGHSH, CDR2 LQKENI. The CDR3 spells CASSHNDRLNTEAFF. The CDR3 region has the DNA TGTGCCAGCTCACACAATGACAGGTTGAACACTGAAGCTTTCTTT.

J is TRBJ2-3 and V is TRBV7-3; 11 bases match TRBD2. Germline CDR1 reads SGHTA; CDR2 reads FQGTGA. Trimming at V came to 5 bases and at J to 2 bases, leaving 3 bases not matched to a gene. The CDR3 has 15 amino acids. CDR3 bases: TGTGCCAGCAGCGCTAGCGGGGGGCACACAGATACGCAGTATTTT. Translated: CASSASGGHTDTQYF.

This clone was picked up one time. The CDR3 region has the DNA TGTGCCAGCAGCTTAGGGGTGGCAGGGGGCTTAGTAACTCAGCCCCAGCATTTT. Translated: CASSLGVAGGLVTQPQHF. The chain employs TRBV7-8 and TRBJ1-5; 8 nucleotides agree with TRBD1. V shed 1 base, J shed 6 bases, and the junction held 14 bases outside the gene matches. CDR1 and CDR2 from the germline V gene are SGHVS and FQNEAQ. The CDR3 extends over 18 amino acids.

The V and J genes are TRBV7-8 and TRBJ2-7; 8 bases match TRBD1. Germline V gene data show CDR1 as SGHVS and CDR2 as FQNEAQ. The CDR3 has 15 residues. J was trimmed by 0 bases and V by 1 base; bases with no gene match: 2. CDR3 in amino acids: CASSLEQGVSYEQYF. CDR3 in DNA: TGTGCCAGCAGCTTAGAACAGGGGGTCTCCTACGAGCAGTACTTC.

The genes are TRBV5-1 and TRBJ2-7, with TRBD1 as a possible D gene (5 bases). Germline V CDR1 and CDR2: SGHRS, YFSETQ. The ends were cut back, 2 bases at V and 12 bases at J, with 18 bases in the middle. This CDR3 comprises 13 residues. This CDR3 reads CASSFLQGGELYF. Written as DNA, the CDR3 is TGCGCCAGCAGCTTTCTCCAGGGCGGTGAGTTGTACTTC.

The CDR3 sequence: CASSQDRSASGGPYNEQFF. CDR3 DNA sequence: TGCGCCAGCAGCCAAGATCGGTCGGCTAGCGGGGGGCCATACAATGAGCAGTTCTTC. This rearrangement joins TRBV4-1 to TRBJ2-1; 11 bases fit TRBD2. The CDR3 sequence is 19 residues long. The ends lost 0 bases at V and 4 bases at J; junction bases unmatched: 11. Germline V CDR1 and CDR2: MGHRA, YSYEKL.

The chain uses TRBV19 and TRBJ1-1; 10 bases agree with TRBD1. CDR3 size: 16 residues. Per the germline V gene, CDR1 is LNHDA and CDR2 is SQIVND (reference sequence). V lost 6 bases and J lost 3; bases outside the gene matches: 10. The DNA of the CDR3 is TGTGCCAGTAGAACCCCGACAGGGGGCATAGACACTGAAGCTTTCTTT. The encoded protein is CASRTPTGGIDTEAFF.

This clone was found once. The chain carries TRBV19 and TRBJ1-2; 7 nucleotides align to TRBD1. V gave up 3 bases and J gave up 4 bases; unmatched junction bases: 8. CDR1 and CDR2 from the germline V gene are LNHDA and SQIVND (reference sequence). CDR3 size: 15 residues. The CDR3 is CASSISRGQTYGYTF. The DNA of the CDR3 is TGTGCCAGTAGTATTAGTAGGGGGCAGACCTATGGCTACACCTTC.

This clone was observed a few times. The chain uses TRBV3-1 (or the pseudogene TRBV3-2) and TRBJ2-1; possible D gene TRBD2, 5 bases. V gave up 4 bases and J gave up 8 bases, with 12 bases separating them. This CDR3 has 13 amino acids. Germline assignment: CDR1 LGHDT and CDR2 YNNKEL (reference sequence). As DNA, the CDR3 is TGTGCCAGCAGCCTCCTAGCTTCCGATGAGCAGTTCTTC. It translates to CASSLLASDEQFF.

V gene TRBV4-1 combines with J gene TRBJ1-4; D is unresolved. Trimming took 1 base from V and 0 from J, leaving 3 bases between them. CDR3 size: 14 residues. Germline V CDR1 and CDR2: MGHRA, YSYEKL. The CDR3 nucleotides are TGCGCCAGCAGCCAAGGAGCAACTAATGAAAAACTGTTTTTT. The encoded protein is CASSQGATNEKLFF.

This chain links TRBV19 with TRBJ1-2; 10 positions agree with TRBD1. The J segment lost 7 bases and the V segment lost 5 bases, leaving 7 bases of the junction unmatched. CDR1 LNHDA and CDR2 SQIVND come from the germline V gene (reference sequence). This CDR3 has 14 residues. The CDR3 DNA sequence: TGTGCCAGTAGTGCGGGACAGGGGCGCGGTGGCTACACCTTC. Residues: CASSAGQGRGGYTF.

The CDR3 here is CASSLRSGTPYNEQFF. In nucleotides, the CDR3 is TGTGCCAGCAGCTTACGTAGCGGGACCCCTTACAATGAGCAGTTCTTC. J is TRBJ2-1 and V is TRBV7-9, with 8 bases fitting TRBD2. This CDR3 is built from 16 residues. The germline gives CDR1 SEHNR, CDR2 FQNEAQ (reference sequence). V lost 2 bases and J lost 4; bases outside the gene matches: 7.

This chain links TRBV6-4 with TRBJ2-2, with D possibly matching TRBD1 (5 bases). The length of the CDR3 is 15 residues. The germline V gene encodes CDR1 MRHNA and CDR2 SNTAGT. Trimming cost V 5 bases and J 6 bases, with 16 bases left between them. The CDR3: CASSPYLTAPGELFF. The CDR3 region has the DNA TGTGCCAGCAGTCCTTACCTGACAGCTCCCGGGGAGCTGTTTTTT.

The chain's CDR3 is CASSQEVQGAGANVLTF. DNA of the CDR3: TGCGCCAGCAGCCAAGAGGTTCAGGGGGCTGGGGCCAACGTCCTGACTTTC. The chain recombines TRBV4-3 with TRBJ2-6, with 7 bases aligning to TRBD1. This CDR3 is built from 17 residues. After removal of 0 bases from V and 2 bases from J, the junction contained 4 bases not matched to a gene. Germline V gene lookup returns CDR1 LGHNA and CDR2 YSLEER.

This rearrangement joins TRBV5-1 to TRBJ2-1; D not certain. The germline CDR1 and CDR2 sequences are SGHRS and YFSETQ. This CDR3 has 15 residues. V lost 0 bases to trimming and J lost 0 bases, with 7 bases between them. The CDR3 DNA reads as TGCGCCAGCAGCTTGGAGCAAAGCTCCTACAATGAGCAGTTCTTC. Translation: CASSLEQSSYNEQFF.

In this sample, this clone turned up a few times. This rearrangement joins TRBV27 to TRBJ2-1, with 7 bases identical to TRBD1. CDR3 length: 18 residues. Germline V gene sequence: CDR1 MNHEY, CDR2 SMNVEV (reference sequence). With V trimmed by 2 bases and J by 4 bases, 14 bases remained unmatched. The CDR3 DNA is TGTGCCAGCAGTTTAAGAAGGGGGCCCCTAATATTTTACAATGAGCAGTTCTTC. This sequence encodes CASSLRRGPLIFYNEQFF.

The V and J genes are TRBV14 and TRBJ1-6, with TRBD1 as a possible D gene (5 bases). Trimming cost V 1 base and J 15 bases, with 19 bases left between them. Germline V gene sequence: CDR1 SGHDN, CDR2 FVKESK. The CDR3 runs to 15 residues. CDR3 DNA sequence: TGTGCCAGCAGCCAAGGACAGTTCGGTTCCCTTCACCTCCACTTT. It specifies CASSQGQFGSLHLHF.

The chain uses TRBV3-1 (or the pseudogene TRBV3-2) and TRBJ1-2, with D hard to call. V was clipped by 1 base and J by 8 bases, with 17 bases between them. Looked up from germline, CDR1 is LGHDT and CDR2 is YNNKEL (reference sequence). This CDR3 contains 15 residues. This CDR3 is CASSQGIATSRGYTF. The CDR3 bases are TGTGCCAGCAGCCAAGGAATTGCGACTTCAAGGGGCTACACCTTC.

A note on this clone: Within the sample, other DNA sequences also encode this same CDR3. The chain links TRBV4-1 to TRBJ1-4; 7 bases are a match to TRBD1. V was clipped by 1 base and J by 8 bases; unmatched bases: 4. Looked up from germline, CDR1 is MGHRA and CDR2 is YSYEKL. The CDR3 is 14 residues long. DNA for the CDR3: TGCGCCAGCAGCCAAGGACAGGGTGGGGAAAAACTGTTTTTT. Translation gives CASSQGQGGEKLFF.

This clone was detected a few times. The CDR3 loop reads CAEKGDKYGNTIYF. The CDR3 region has the DNA TGTGCCGAAAAAGGGGACAAGTATGGAAACACCATATATTTT. V gene TRBV19 combines with J gene TRBJ1-3, with D tentatively TRBD1 (6 bases). CDR3 size: 14 residues. CDR1 and CDR2 from the germline V gene are LNHDA and SQIVND (reference sequence). The V and J ends lost 11 bases and 3 bases respectively, with 17 bases between them.

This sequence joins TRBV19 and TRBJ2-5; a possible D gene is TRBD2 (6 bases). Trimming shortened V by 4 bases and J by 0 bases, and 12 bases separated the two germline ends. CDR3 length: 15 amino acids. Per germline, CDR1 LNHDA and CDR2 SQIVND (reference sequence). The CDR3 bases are TGTGCCAGTAGTAGAGCGAGACTAGACCAAGAGACCCAGTACTTC. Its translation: CASSRARLDQETQYF. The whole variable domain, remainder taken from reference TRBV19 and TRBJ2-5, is DGGITQSPKYLFRKEGQNVTLSCEQNLNHDAMYWYRQDPGQGLRLIYYSQIVNDFQKGDIAEGYSVSREKKESFPLTVTSAQKNPTAFYLCASSRARLDQETQYFGPGTRLLVL.

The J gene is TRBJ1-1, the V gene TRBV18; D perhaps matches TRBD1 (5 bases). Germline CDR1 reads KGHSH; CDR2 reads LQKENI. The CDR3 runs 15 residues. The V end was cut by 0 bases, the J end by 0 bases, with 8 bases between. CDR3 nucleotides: TGTGCCAGCTCACCACCCGCAGGGATGAACACTGAAGCTTTCTTT. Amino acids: CASSPPAGMNTEAFF.